This TCR beta chain stems from a study of cytomegalovirus exposure and HLA in healthy donors. On the study more broadly: The study placed approximately 78% of its approximately 380 genotyped donors in the Caucasian-associated ancestry cluster. Study-level points and caveats: Among TCR beta chains, those listed as cytomegalovirus-associated numbered over 150.

Looked up from germline, CDR1 is MGHRA and CDR2 is YSYEKL. The CDR3 has 12 amino acids. Trimming cost V 4 bases and J 8 bases, with 9 bases left between them. Primers: 60 Vbeta forward and 13 Jbeta reverse. Sequencing was performed with immunoSEQ multiplex PCR; in TCRdb, only in-frame clones are kept and a portion is missing. The sample records around 130,000 clones, around 8.5% being singletons. On this clone: The antigen remains undetermined.

Each donor was healthy, and each was a bone marrow donor. Sample: PBMCs. The rearrangement joins TRBV4-1 to TRBJ2-1; no reliable D call. The clonotype was recovered from a man aged 40-49 years in good health and CMV-seronegative. Written as DNA, the CDR3 is TGCGCCAGCAGCCGGCCTTTGGATGAGCAGTTCTTC. As protein: CASSRPLDEQFF.